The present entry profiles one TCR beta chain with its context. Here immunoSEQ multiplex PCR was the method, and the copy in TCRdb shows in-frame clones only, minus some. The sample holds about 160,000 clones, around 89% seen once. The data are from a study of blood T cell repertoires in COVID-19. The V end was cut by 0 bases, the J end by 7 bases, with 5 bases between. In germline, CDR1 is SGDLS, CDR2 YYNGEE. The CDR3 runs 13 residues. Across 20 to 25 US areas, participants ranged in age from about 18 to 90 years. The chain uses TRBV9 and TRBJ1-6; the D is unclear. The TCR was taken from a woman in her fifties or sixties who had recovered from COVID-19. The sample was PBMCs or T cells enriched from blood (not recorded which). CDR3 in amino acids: CASSVEQNSPLHF. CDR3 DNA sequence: TGTGCCAGCAGCGTAGAACAGAATTCACCCCTCCACTTT.